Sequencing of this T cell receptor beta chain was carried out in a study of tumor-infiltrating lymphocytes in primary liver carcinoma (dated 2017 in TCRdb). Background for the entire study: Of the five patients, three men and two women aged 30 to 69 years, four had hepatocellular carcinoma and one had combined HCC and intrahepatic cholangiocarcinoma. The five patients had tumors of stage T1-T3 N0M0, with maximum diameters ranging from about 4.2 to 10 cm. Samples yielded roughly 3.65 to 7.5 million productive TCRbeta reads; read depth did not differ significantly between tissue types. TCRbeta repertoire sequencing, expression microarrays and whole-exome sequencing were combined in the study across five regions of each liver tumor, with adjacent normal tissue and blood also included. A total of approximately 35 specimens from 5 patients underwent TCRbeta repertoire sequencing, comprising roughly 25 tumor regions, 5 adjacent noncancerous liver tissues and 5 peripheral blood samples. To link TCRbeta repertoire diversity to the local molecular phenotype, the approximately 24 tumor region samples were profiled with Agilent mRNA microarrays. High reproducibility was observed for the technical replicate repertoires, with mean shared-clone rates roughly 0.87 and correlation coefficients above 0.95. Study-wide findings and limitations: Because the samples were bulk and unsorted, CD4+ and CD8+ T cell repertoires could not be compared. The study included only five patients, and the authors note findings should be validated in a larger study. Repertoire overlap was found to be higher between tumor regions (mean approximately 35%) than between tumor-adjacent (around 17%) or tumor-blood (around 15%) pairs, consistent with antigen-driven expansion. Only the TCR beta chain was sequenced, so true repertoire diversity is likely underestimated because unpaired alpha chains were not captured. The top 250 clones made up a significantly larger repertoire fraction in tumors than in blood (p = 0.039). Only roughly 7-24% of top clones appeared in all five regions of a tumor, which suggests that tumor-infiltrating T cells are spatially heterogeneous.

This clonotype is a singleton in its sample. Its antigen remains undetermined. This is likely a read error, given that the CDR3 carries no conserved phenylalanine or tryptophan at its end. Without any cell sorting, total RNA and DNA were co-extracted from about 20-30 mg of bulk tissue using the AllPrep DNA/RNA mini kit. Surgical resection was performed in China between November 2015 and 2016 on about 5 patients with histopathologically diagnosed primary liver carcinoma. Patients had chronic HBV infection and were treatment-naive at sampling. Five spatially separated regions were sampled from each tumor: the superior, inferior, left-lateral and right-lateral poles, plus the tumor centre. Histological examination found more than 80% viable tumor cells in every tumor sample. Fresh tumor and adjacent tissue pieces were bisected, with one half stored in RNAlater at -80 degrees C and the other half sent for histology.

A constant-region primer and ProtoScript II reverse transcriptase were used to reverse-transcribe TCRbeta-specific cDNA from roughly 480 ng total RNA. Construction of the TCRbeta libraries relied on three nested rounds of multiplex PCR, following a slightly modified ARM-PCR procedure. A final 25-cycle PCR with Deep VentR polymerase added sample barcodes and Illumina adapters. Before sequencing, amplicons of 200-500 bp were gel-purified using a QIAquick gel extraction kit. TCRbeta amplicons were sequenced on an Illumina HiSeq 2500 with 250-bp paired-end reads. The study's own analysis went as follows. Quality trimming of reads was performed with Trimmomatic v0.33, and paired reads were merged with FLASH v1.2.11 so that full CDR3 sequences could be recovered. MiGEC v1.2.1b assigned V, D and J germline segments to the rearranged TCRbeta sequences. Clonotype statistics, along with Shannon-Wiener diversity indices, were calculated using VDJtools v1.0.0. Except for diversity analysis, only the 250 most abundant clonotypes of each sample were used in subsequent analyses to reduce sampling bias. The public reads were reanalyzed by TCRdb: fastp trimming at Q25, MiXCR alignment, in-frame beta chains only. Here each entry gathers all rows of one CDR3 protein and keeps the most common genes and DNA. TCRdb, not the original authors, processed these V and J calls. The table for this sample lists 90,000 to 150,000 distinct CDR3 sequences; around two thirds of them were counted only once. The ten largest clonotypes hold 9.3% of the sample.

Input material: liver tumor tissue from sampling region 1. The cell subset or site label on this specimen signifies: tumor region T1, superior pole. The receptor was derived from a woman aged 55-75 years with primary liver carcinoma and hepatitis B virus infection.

The nucleotide sequence reads as follows: TGTGCCAGCACCTTAGGGTTCGCAGACCAAGAGACCCAGTACATC. Its translation is CASTLGFADQETQYI. Recombination joined TRBV7-8 with TRBJ2-5; the D gene cannot be named for sure. The CDR3 is 15 amino acids long, termini counted. The read is trimmed to its CDR3 DNA, 45 bases read in frame from base 1. CDR1 and CDR2, per the germline V gene, are SGHVS and FQNEAQ.